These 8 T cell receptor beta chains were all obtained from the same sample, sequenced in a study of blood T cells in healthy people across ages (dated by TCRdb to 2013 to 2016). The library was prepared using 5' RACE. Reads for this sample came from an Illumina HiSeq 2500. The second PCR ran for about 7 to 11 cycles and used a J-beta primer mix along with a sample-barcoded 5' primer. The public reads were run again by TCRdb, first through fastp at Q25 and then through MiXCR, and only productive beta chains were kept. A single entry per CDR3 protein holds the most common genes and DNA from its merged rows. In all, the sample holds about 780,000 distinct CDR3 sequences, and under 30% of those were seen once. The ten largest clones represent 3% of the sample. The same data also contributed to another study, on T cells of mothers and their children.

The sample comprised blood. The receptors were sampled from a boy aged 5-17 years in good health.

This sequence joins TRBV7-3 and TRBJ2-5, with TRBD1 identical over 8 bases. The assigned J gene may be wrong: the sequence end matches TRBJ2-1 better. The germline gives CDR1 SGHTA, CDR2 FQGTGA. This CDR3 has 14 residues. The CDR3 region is CASSSGQANNEQFF. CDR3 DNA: TGTGCCAGCAGCTCGGGACAGGCTAACAATGAGCAGTTCTTC.

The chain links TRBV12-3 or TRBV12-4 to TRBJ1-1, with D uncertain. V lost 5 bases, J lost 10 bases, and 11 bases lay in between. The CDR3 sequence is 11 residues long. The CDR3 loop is CASSGPFGAFF. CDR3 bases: TGTGCCAGCAGTGGACCATTTGGAGCTTTCTTT.

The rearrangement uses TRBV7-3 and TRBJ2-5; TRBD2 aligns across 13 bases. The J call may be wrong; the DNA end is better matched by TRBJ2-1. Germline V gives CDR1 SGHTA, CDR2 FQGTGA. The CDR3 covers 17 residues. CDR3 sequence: CASSLAQLAGGPYEQFF. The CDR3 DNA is TGTGCCAGCAGCTTAGCTCAACTAGCGGGGGGGCCATATGAGCAGTTCTTC.

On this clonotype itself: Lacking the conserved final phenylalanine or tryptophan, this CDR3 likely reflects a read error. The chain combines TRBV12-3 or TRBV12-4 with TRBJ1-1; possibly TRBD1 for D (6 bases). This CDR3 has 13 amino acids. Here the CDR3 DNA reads TGTGCCAGCAGTTTACAGGGGAACACTGAGGCTTTCTCT. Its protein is CASSLQGNTEAFS.

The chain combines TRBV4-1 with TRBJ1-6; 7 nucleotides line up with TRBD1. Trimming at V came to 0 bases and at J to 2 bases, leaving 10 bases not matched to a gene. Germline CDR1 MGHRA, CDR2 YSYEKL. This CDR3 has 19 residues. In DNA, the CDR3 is TGCGCCAGCAGCCAAGATCGAACGGGACAGTTTACCTATAATTCACCCCTCCACTTT. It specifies CASSQDRTGQFTYNSPLHF.

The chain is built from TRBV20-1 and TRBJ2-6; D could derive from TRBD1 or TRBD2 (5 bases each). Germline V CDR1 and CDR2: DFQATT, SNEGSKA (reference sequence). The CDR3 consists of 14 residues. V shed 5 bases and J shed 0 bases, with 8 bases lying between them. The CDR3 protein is CSAGGHSGANVLTF. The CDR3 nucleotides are TGCAGTGCTGGAGGACACTCTGGGGCCAACGTCCTGACTTTC.

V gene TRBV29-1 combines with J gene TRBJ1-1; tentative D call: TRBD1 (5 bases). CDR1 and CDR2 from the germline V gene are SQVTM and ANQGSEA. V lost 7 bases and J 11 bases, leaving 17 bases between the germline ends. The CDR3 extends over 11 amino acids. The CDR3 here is CSGDRAGGAFF. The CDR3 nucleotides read TGCAGCGGAGATAGGGCTGGGGGGGCTTTCTTT.

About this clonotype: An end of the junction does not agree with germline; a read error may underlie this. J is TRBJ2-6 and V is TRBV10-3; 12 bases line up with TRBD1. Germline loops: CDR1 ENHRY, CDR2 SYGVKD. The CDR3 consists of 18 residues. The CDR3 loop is CVINTPGQGASGANVLTF. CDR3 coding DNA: TGTGTCATCAATACTCCGGGACAGGGGGCTTCTGGGGCCAACGTCCTGACTTTC.